One sample yielded the 24 T cell receptor beta chains listed below, sequenced in a study of T cells in Graves' hyperthyroidism and ophthalmopathy. Using RNA transcripts as the source, TCR beta CDR3 regions were amplified. First-round RT-PCR targeting the TCR CDR3 was performed with the HTBI primer set. Using its own MiXCR run on the multiplex PCR reads, TCRdb lists one record per CDR3 protein. The sample has a few hundred thousand distinct CDR3 sequences; around a quarter are singletons. Input material: blood. These receptors all come from a man between 50 and 59 years old with Graves' hyperthyroidism.

There are many counts of this clonotype. The chain uses TRBV7-6 and TRBJ2-5; 14 nucleotides agree with TRBD2. This CDR3 comprises 19 residues. Germline V CDR1 and CDR2: SGHVS, FNYEAQ. The V gene end was trimmed by 5 bases and the J gene end by 1 base; junction bases not matched to a gene: 12. The DNA for the CDR3 is TGTGCCAGCAGCCTACCGGGACTAGCGGGAGAGGCGACCCAAGAGACCCAGTACTTC. It specifies CASSLPGLAGEATQETQYF.

V and J are TRBV6-5 and TRBJ2-1; no definite D call. Trimming took off 4 bases at V and 10 bases at J, with 20 bases between the two ends. CDR3 size: 15 residues. CDR1 MNHEY and CDR2 SVGAGI come from the germline V gene. The CDR3 region has the DNA TGTGCCAGCAGTTCTTTATTGCTAGGCCAATGGGAGCAGTTCTTC. Translation: CASSSLLLGQWEQFF.

The J gene is TRBJ2-7, the V gene TRBV7-3, with D perhaps TRBD1 or TRBD2 (5 bases each). This CDR3 has 13 amino acids. V was pared by 2 bases and J by 6 bases, with 11 bases between. The germline V gene encodes CDR1 SGHTA and CDR2 FQGTGA. CDR3 nucleotide sequence: TGTGCCAGCAGCTTAGGAGGACACTCCGAGCAGTACTTC. This encodes CASSLGGHSEQYF.

The rearrangement links TRBV7-2 to TRBJ1-1, with D maybe TRBD1 (5 bases). CDR1 is SGHTA, CDR2 FQGNSA, per germline. This CDR3 contains 15 residues. With 3 bases removed from V and 1 base from J, the gap between germline ends came to 12 bases. Here the CDR3 DNA reads TGTGCCAGCAGCTTCAGGGTCGGGTCGAACACTGAAGCTTTCTTT. Encoded protein: CASSFRVGSNTEAFF.

This chain connects TRBV4-2 to TRBJ2-7; 7 bases agree with TRBD2. The J call may be incorrect, as the DNA end agrees better with TRBJ2-1. The CDR3 is 18 residues long. Germline V gene lookup returns CDR1 LGHNA and CDR2 YNFKEQ. This chain's CDR3 is CASSQDGAGGSMKYEQFF. The DNA of the CDR3 is TGTGCCAGCAGCCAAGATGGAGCGGGCGGGAGTATGAAGTACGAGCAGTTCTTC.

V usage is TRBV27 and J usage is TRBJ2-7; D ambiguous. CDR3 size: 14 residues. CDR1 and CDR2 from the germline V gene are MNHEY and SMNVEV (reference sequence). V shed 6 bases and J shed 2 bases, with 14 bases lying between them. The DNA for the CDR3 is TGTGCCAGCAGCCAAACCACAGTTCCCTACGAGCAGTACTTC. Translation: CASSQTTVPYEQYF.

This clonotype was counted a few times. This chain connects TRBV3-1 to TRBJ2-1; D possibly corresponds to TRBD2 (6 bases). This CDR3 contains 14 residues. V lost 10 bases and J lost 0, with 13 bases in between. Germline lookup yields CDR1 LGHDT and CDR2 YNNKEL (reference sequence). The CDR3 DNA reads as TGTGCCACCGGGGGTAGGGGCTCCTACAATGAGCAGTTCTTC. Its translation is CATGGRGSYNEQFF.

This clonotype was seen at least ten times. The rearrangement uses TRBV28 and TRBJ2-1; 9 nucleotides agree with TRBD2. The V gene's germline CDR1 is MDHEN and CDR2 SYDVKM. The V and J ends lost 7 bases and 7 bases, in that order; junction bases with no gene match: 14. This CDR3 region has 16 residues. This chain's CDR3 is CASTSAGLAGRNEQFF. CDR3 nucleotides: TGTGCCAGCACCTCGGCAGGGCTAGCGGGAAGGAATGAGCAGTTCTTC.

This clonotype has more than one count but fewer than ten. This rearrangement joins TRBV6-1 to TRBJ2-1; D is perhaps TRBD2 (5 bases). The CDR3 extends over 15 amino acids. The V and J ends lost 7 bases and 4 bases respectively, with 17 bases between them. Germline CDR1 is MNHNS and CDR2 is SASEGT. CDR3 nucleotides: TGTGCCAGCAACCCACGGACGGAGGTGTACAATGAGCAGTTCTTC. This codes for CASNPRTEVYNEQFF.

The chain employs TRBV12-5 and TRBJ1-6; D gene unclear. This CDR3 has 13 amino acids. Germline loops: CDR1 LGHNT, CDR2 FRNRAP. Trimming stripped 11 bases from V and 5 bases from J, with 13 bases between. The CDR3, as DNA: TGTGCTGGTGCCCCGACGCATAATTCACCCCTCCACTTT. Translated: CAGAPTHNSPLHF.

The sample holds many counts of this clonotype. The gene calls are TRBV11-2 and TRBJ2-7, with a possible D match to TRBD2 (5 bases). CDR3 length equals 13 residues. The ends were cut back, 8 bases at V and 0 bases at J, with 11 bases in the middle. The germline V gene has CDR1 SGHAT and CDR2 FQNNGV. CDR3 in DNA: TGTGCCAGCGCGGCCACTAGCTCCTACGAGCAGTACTTC. Translated, it gives CASAATSSYEQYF.

About this clonotype: One junction end disagrees with the germline gene, perhaps due to a read error. The chain has TRBV6-2 or TRBV6-3 and TRBJ1-2; TRBD1 matches at 10 bases. Germline V lookup: CDR1 MNHEY, CDR2 SVGEGT. This CDR3 is built from 15 residues. CDR3 amino acids: CAGSTGTGVFYGYTF. The CDR3 DNA reads TGTGCCGGCAGTACCGGGACAGGGGTTTTCTATGGCTACACCTTC.

The V gene is TRBV10-3, the J gene TRBJ1-2; 8 bases agree with TRBD1. CDR1 is ENHRY and CDR2 is SYGVKD in the germline V gene. The CDR3 runs to 13 residues. V dropped 9 bases and J dropped 2; count of bases not matched to a gene: 5. CDR3 sequence: CAIGQGPNYGYTF. In DNA, the CDR3 is TGTGCCATAGGACAGGGACCAAACTATGGCTACACCTTC.

This clonotype showed up just once. The rearrangement joins TRBV13 to TRBJ1-1; TRBD1 agrees at 12 bases. Germline-derived CDR1 and CDR2 are PRHDT and FYEKMQ (reference sequence). J lost 5 bases, V lost 3 bases, and 7 bases had no gene match. CDR3 length equals 16 residues. The CDR3 reads CASSFLGQGAGTEAFF. The CDR3 nucleotides are TGTGCCAGCAGCTTCCTGGGACAGGGGGCGGGGACTGAAGCTTTCTTT.

The chain carries TRBV6-1 and TRBJ2-2, with TRBD2 as a possible D gene (6 bases). V lost 1 base and J lost 6, with 21 bases in between. CDR1 and CDR2 from the germline V gene are MNHNS and SASEGT. The CDR3 spans 18 residues. The DNA of the CDR3 is TGTGCCAGCAGTGAAGGTCGGGGCGGAGGGGCACTTTCCGGGGAGCTGTTTTTT. This sequence encodes CASSEGRGGGALSGELFF.

This chain links TRBV19 with TRBJ2-4; D possibly matches TRBD1 or TRBD2 (5 bases each). From germline, CDR1 is LNHDA and CDR2 SQIVND (reference sequence). The CDR3 spans 14 residues. V gave up 5 bases and J gave up 8 bases, with 16 bases separating them. The CDR3, as DNA: TGTGCCAGTAGTCCAATTACGGGGCGGGACATTCAGTACTTC. Residues: CASSPITGRDIQYF.

This clonotype appeared many times. The CDR3 sequence: CASSSTTGDYEQYF. The DNA for the CDR3 is TGTGCCAGCAGCTCCACGACAGGGGACTACGAGCAGTACTTC. V is TRBV11-2 and J is TRBJ2-7, with 8 positions matching TRBD1. From germline, CDR1 is SGHAT and CDR2 FQNNGV. This CDR3 has 14 residues. V was clipped by 4 bases and J by 3 bases; unmatched bases: 5.

This chain joins TRBV20-1 and TRBJ1-5, with a possible D match to TRBD1 (5 bases). This CDR3 is built from 12 residues. Trimming removed 6 bases at V and 5 bases at J, with 11 bases between. Per the germline V gene, CDR1 is DFQATT and CDR2 is SNEGSKA (reference sequence). CDR3 bases: TGCAGTGCCATCACAGGAGATCAGCCCCAGCATTTT. This sequence encodes CSAITGDQPQHF.

The gene calls are TRBV20-1 and TRBJ1-2; TRBD1 matches at 12 bases. V gave up 6 bases and J gave up 2 bases; unmatched junction bases: 4. Germline CDR1 DFQATT, CDR2 SNEGSKA (reference sequence). CDR3 length: 14 amino acids. CDR3 nucleotide sequence: TGCAGTGCGGGACAGGGGGCGCGGAACTATGGCTACACCTTC. The encoded protein is CSAGQGARNYGYTF.

The CDR3 sequence is CASSARGTALSGANVLTF. CDR3 nucleotides: TGTGCCAGCAGCGCCCGGGGGACAGCTCTCTCTGGGGCCAACGTCCTGACTTTC. The chain combines TRBV9 with TRBJ2-6; D perhaps matches TRBD1 (7 bases). The germline CDR1 and CDR2 sequences are SGDLS and YYNGEE. The V end was cut by 3 bases, the J end by 0 bases, with 16 bases between. This CDR3 contains 18 residues.

The chain combines TRBV27 with TRBJ2-1; tentative D call: TRBD1 (6 bases). Trimming pared 1 base from V and 8 bases from J, leaving 9 bases between. The CDR3 is 13 residues long. Germline CDR1 MNHEY, CDR2 SMNVEV (reference sequence). This CDR3 reads CASSLYRADEQFF. CDR3 DNA: TGTGCCAGCAGTTTATACAGGGCCGATGAGCAGTTCTTC.

This clonotype was picked up a small number of times. V is TRBV6-1 and J is TRBJ2-1; 8 bases line up with TRBD2. Trimming took 2 bases from V and 4 from J; bases not matched to a gene: 7. The CDR3 runs 16 residues. CDR1 and CDR2 (germline): MNHNS, SASEGT. CDR3 nucleotides: TGTGCCAGCAGTGAAACGGAGCGGGAGTATTACAATGAGCAGTTCTTC. It translates to CASSETEREYYNEQFF.

The J gene is TRBJ1-6, the V gene TRBV20-1; the D is unclear. The V gene's germline CDR1 is DFQATT and CDR2 SNEGSKA (reference sequence). This CDR3 has 14 residues. V was clipped by 3 bases and J by 3 bases, with 9 bases between them. Here the CDR3 DNA reads TGCAGTGCTAGCCCCCCGGGCTATAATTCACCCCTCCACTTT. Amino acids: CSASPPGYNSPLHF.

The gene calls are TRBV5-1 and TRBJ2-1; TRBD2 matches 16 bases. This CDR3 is 18 amino acids long. Germline assignment: CDR1 SGHRS and CDR2 YFSETQ. Unmatched junction bases numbered 7, after V lost 4 bases and J lost 3 bases. CDR3 DNA sequence: TGCGCCAGCAGCAAAACCGGGACTAGCGGGAGGGTCTACAATGAGCAGTTCTTC. It translates to CASSKTGTSGRVYNEQFF.